The sequence of this T cell receptor beta chain was determined in a study of patients and donors after allogeneic stem cell transplantation. This clonotype came up many times. The CDR3 runs 14 residues. Germline lookup yields CDR1 SGHKS and CDR2 YYEKEE (reference sequence). Trimming removed 5 bases from V and 0 bases from J, with 11 bases in between. TCRdb passed the RT-PCR reads through MiXCR, listing each CDR3 protein once. This sample has 9,000 to 10,000 distinct CDR3 sequences, with roughly 5.8% found just once. The sequenced material came from blood, either unsorted or a sorted T cell fraction (not recorded which). The chain joins TRBV5-5 to TRBJ1-1, with D perhaps TRBD1 (6 bases). This clonotype originated in a human donor who was either an allogeneic HSCT recipient or a stem cell or donor lymphocyte infusion donor (not recorded which). It is not recorded whose cells these are; they may come from a transplant donor. In nucleotides, the CDR3 is TGTGCCAGCAGTTTCAGGGGTATGAACACTGAAGCTTTCTTT. Its protein product is CASSFRGMNTEAFF. Variable domain in full (rest from reference TRBV5-5 and TRBJ1-1): DAGVTQSPTHLIKTRGQQVTLRCSPISGHKSVSWYQQVLGQGPQFIFQYYEKEERGRGNFPDRFSARQFPNYSSELNVNALLLGDSALYLCASSFRGMNTEAFFGQGTRLTVV.